These 10 T cell receptor beta chains were all obtained from the same sample, sequenced in a study of breast tumors, draining lymph nodes, adjacent tissues. One entry per CDR3 protein, called by TCRdb with MiXCR from the multiplex PCR reads. The profile shows under 80,000 distinct CDR3 sequences, around two fifths of them singletons. Input material: breast tumor tissue. The receptors were sampled from a female donor with breast cancer. Some clones in this sample may be carry-over from other donors' samples.

The rearrangement joins TRBV11-1 to TRBJ2-5; TRBD2 matches at 12 bases. The CDR3 spans 17 residues. Germline V gene sequence: CDR1 SGHAT, CDR2 FQDESV (reference sequence). Trimming cost V 4 bases and J 2 bases; bases outside gene matches: 8. The DNA of the CDR3 is TGTGCCAGCAGCTCCCGGGGACTAGCGGGTGCTCAAGAGACCCAGTACTTC. As protein: CASSSRGLAGAQETQYF.

This clonotype was picked up many times. CDR3 loop: CASSPFQGSNQPQHF. In nucleotides, the CDR3 is TGTGCCAGCTCACCATTTCAGGGGAGCAATCAGCCCCAGCATTTT. The gene calls are TRBV18 and TRBJ1-5; perhaps TRBD1 as D (6 bases). Germline V CDR1 and CDR2: KGHSH, LQKENI. V was trimmed by 2 bases and J by 1 base, leaving 9 bases between them. The CDR3 totals 15 residues.

This clonotype was found once. V gene TRBV6-5 combines with J gene TRBJ2-7; no definite D call. Germline V lookup: CDR1 MNHEY, CDR2 SVGAGI. Trimming pared 0 bases from V and 7 bases from J, leaving 22 bases between. The CDR3 extends over 17 amino acids. As DNA, the CDR3 is TGTGCCAGCAGTTACTCGATATTAGGGTTTCGGTTTCGGGAGCAGTACTTC. Its translation is CASSYSILGFRFREQYF.

This clonotype has at least ten counts. The J gene is TRBJ2-7, the V gene TRBV9, with 7 positions matching TRBD2. The CDR3 length is 14 residues. Per germline, CDR1 SGDLS and CDR2 YYNGEE. The ends lost 1 base at V and 1 base at J; junction bases unmatched: 2. DNA of the CDR3: TGTGCCAGCAGCGTAAGGGAGGGGTCCTACGAGCAGTACTTC. It specifies CASSVREGSYEQYF.

There are many counts of this clonotype. The V gene is TRBV12-3 or TRBV12-4, the J gene TRBJ2-7; TRBD1 aligns across 9 bases. The CDR3 length is 15 residues. The V and J ends lost 2 bases and 2 bases, in that order; junction bases with no gene match: 4. The CDR3 here is CASSLRTGAAYEQYF. As DNA, the CDR3 is TGTGCCAGCAGTTTAAGGACAGGGGCAGCCTACGAGCAGTACTTC.

This sequence joins TRBV7-6 and TRBJ2-7; D gene unclear. The V end was cut by 2 bases, the J end by 7 bases, with 3 bases between. Germline CDR1 is SGHVS and CDR2 is FNYEAQ. The CDR3 contains 10 residues. Here the CDR3 DNA reads TGTGCCAGCAGCTTAACGGAGCAGTACTTC. Translation gives CASSLTEQYF. Variable domain in full (rest from reference TRBV7-6 and TRBJ2-7): GAGVSQSPRYKVTKRGQDVALRCDPISGHVSLYWYRQALGQGPEFLTYFNYEAQQDKSGLPNDRFSAERPEGSISTLTIQRTEQRDSAMYRCASSLTEQYFGPGTRLTVT.

This rearrangement joins TRBV20-1 to TRBJ2-3; 14 bases agree with TRBD2. CDR3 length equals 20 residues. The germline V gene encodes CDR1 DFQATT and CDR2 SNEGSKA (reference sequence). The J segment lost 2 bases and the V segment lost 6 bases, leaving 19 bases of the junction unmatched. CDR3 coding DNA: TGCAGTGCCAGCAGCGAGGGGACTAGCGGGAGTTGGGCATACACAGATACGCAGTATTTT. Amino acids: CSASSEGTSGSWAYTDTQYF.

The genes are TRBV7-8 and TRBJ1-4, with D possibly being TRBD1 (5 bases). This CDR3 is 16 amino acids long. The V end was cut by 1 base, the J end by 3 bases, with 12 bases between. Germline V gene lookup returns CDR1 SGHVS and CDR2 FQNEAQ. CDR3 coding DNA: TGTGCCAGCAGCTTAGGGGGCGGGGGGTCTAATGAAAAACTGTTTTTT. It is translated as CASSLGGGGSNEKLFF.

This clonotype has ten or more counts. The J gene is TRBJ2-6, the V gene TRBV6-2 or TRBV6-3, with D maybe TRBD2 (6 bases). This CDR3 region has 15 residues. CDR1 is MNHEY, CDR2 SVGEGT, per germline. Trimming shortened V by 5 bases and J by 2 bases, and 10 bases separated the two germline ends. CDR3 loop: CASSPGGAGANVLTF. The CDR3 bases are TGTGCCAGCAGTCCCGGGGGAGCTGGGGCCAACGTCCTGACTTTC.

The chain's CDR3 is CASSYSRAFF. In DNA, the CDR3 is TGTGCCAGCAGTTACTCGAGAGCTTTCTTT. This chain connects TRBV6-6 to TRBJ1-1, with D unclear. Per germline, CDR1 MNHNY and CDR2 SVGAGI (reference sequence). V was trimmed by 0 bases and J by 10 bases, leaving 3 bases between them. This CDR3 spans 10 amino acids.